This T cell receptor (beta chain) was recovered during a study of T cell responses to AZD1222 COVID-19 vaccine. Turning to the study itself: Pooling covered second doses at about 4 or about 12 weeks. Points from the study as a whole: Recipients of two AZD1222 doses showed rising Spike-specific TCR breadth and depth. Only a handful of AZD1222 recipients were seropositive at baseline.

Data came from immunoSEQ multiplex PCR; TCRdb stores just in-frame clones and leaves some out. The data contain about 120,000 clones, roughly 92% of them singletons. To note about this clone: Its specificity is not known.

This CDR3 has 13 amino acids. The V and J ends lost 2 bases and 1 base respectively, with 6 bases between them. CDR1 is GTSNPN and CDR2 is SVGIG in the germline V gene (reference sequence). The source material was peripheral blood, sampled on day 0 of AZD1222 vaccination. The rearrangement links TRBV30 to TRBJ1-3; D call uncertain. The clonotype was recovered from an adult in good health. Written as DNA, the CDR3 is TGTGCCTGGAGTCCAGCGTCTGGAAACACCATATATTTT. This translates into CAWSPASGNTIYF.